This T cell receptor (beta chain) was sequenced in a study of blood T cells in healthy people across ages. It was with a sample-barcoded 5' primer and a J-beta primer mix that a second PCR of roughly 6 to 11 cycles was run. TCRdb reanalysed the 5' RACE reads using MiXCR and keeps one entry per CDR3 protein. The table includes approximately 2,000,000 distinct CDR3 sequences, roughly 43% detected once. All donors came from Russia, were Caucasian and healthy, and spanned ages roughly 6 to 95. In its sample, this clonotype was seen once. Germline V gives CDR1 SGDLS, CDR2 YYNGEE. V dropped 2 bases and J dropped 2 bases, with 12 bases sitting between them. The CDR3 spans 15 residues.

The chain links TRBV9 to TRBJ2-3; D ambiguous. Sequencing was carried out using blood. This receptor was identified in a human donor in good health. The CDR3: CASSVGWMDTDTQYF. The CDR3 bases are TGTGCCAGCAGCGTGGGGTGGATGGACACAGATACGCAGTATTTT.